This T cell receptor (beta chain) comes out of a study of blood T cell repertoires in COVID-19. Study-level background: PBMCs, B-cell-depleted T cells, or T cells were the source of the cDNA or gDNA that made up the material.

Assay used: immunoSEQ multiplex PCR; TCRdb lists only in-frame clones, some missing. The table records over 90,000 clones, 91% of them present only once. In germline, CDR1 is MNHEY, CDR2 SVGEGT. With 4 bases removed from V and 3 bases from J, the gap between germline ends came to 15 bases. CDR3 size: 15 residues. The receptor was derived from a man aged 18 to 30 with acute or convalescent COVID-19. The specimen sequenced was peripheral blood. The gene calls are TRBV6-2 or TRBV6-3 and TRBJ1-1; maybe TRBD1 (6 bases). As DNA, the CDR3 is TGTGCCAGCAGTTGGGGGGGGCGCTTGGACACTGAAGCTTTCTTT. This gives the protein CASSWGGRLDTEAFF.